This entry describes one T cell receptor (beta chain). Its antigen is not known. CDR1 GTSNPN and CDR2 SVGIG come from the germline V gene (reference sequence). V lost 1 base to trimming and J lost 4 bases, with 6 bases between them. The CDR3 spans 12 residues. The PCR was carried out with 60 Vbeta primers and 13 Jbeta primers. Repertoires were generated with immunoSEQ multiplex PCR, while TCRdb's copy carries only in-frame clones and drops some. The table records around 40,000 clones, 60% to 75% of them present only once. This entry belongs to a study of cytomegalovirus exposure and HLA in healthy donors. Study-wide results and limits: In a later analysis, a missense DCLRE1C variant was linked to TCR beta V- and J-gene trimming. In a later analysis, HLA-C alleles had the fewest associated TCRs, DRB1 alleles the most. A classifier reportedly called cytomegalovirus status with high sensitivity and specificity.

This chain connects TRBV30 to TRBJ2-3, with D tentatively TRBD1 (5 bases). Sequencing was done on a sample of PBMCs. The sequence came from a man in his forties in good health and CMV-seronegative. CDR3 in amino acids: CAWSGQSDTQYF. For the CDR3, the DNA is TGTGCCTGGAGTGGACAGTCAGATACGCAGTATTTT. Looking up the rest from reference TRBV30 and TRBJ2-3 gives the full variable domain: SQTIHQWPATLVQPVGSPLSLECTVEGTSNPNLYWYRQAAGRGLQLLFYSVGIGQISSEVPQNLSASRPQDRQFILSSKKLLLSDSGFYLCAWSGQSDTQYFGPGTRLTVL.